Here is one T cell receptor beta chain with its context. As yet, its antigen is unknown. The data belong to a study of T cell responses to AZD1222 COVID-19 vaccine. About the research overall: Samples with a second dose at about 4 or about 12 weeks were pooled together. Study-wide points: Regions 160-218 and 743-854 held dominance among vaccine-associated CD4 TCRs, which spanned spike. A mostly white British donor set with more females was recruited, and clonal diversity was possibly underestimated. Spike-specific TCR breadth and depth were elevated following two AZD1222 doses.

TCRdb keeps only in-frame clones here, not all; method: immunoSEQ multiplex PCR. Here the sample spans roughly 140,000 clones, about 87% being singletons. The germline V gene encodes CDR1 MRHNA and CDR2 SNTAGT. V lost 3 bases and J 1 base, leaving 15 bases between the germline ends. There are 16 residues in the CDR3. The receptor was isolated from an adult in good health. Sequenced here: peripheral blood, sampled on day 0 of AZD1222 vaccination. The V call is TRBV6-4, the J call TRBJ1-1; unclear D gene. CDR3 coding DNA: TGTGCCAGCAGTGATTCCTCCTCGCCCTCGAACACTGAAGCTTTCTTT. This translates into CASSDSSSPSNTEAFF.